The present TCR beta chain was sequenced within a study of cytomegalovirus exposure and HLA in healthy donors. Study context: The same platform as the approximately 670 first-cohort repertoires was used for the 95 to 150 validation repertoires, a later analysis reported.

Assay: immunoSEQ multiplex PCR; the TCRdb copy retains only in-frame clones and omits some. The sample has over 60,000 clones, approximately 95% seen once. The donors formed part of the approximately 120-subject validation cohort, distinct from the roughly 730-subject first cohort. Study findings and constraints: The dataset shows that most TCR sequences were rare, while some public TCRs occurred in many donors. A subsequent analysis found that TCR clusters from the first cohort also tended to co-occur in the approximately 130 validation repertoires, with approximately 94% of cluster scores above 0.

As concerns this clone: Its specificity is unknown.

Sample: PBMCs. The clonotype was recovered from a man aged 18-30 years in good health and CMV-seronegative.

CDR3 nucleotides: TGCGCCAGCAGCCAAGCCCACTCCTATGGTTCACCCCTCCACTTT. Protein sequence: CASSQAHSYGSPLHF. V usage is TRBV4-3 and J usage is TRBJ1-6; D gene uncertain. This CDR3 region has 15 residues. The germline CDR1 and CDR2 sequences are LGHNA and YSLEER. The V gene lost 1 base and the J gene lost 9 bases, with 13 bases spanning the gap.